Below, 14 T cell receptor beta chains from the same sample are listed, as sequenced in a study of control samples from healthy donors and cancer patients (dated by TCRdb to 2020 to 2021). Library generation was performed with the immunoSEQ multiplex PCR assay. TCRdb's version of the immuneACCESS table is confined to in-frame rearrangements and falls short of the full clone set. An unresolved V gene accounts for under half of the shortfall where checked; the remainder is of unknown origin. For this sample the table gives around 150,000 clones, of which 70% to 90% were detected only once. The ten largest make up 9.5% to 15% of the sample. Sequences were obtained from blood. These receptors came from a man younger than 40 in good health.

This sequence joins TRBV7-2 and TRBJ2-3; 8 nucleotides align to TRBD2. CDR3 length: 15 amino acids. Germline lookup yields CDR1 SGHTA and CDR2 FQGNSA. Unmatched junction bases numbered 6, after V lost 1 base and J lost 6 bases. CDR3 in DNA: TGTGCCAGCAGCTTAGTAGCGGGAAGGAGCGATACGCAGTATTTT. Protein product: CASSLVAGRSDTQYF. Full variable domain (rest looked up from reference TRBV7-2 and TRBJ2-3): GAGVSQSPSNKVTEKGKDVELRCDPISGHTALYWYRQSLGQGLEFLIYFQGNSAPDKSGLPSDRFSAERTGGSVSTLTIQRTQQEDSAVYLCASSLVAGRSDTQYFGPGTRLTVL.

This clone has only one observation. This specimen includes other DNA sequences encoding the same CDR3. The chain joins TRBV18 to TRBJ2-3; no clear D. There are 13 residues in the CDR3. Germline CDR1 reads KGHSH; CDR2 reads LQKENI. Trimming left V 6 bases short and J 4 bases short, with 11 bases between. CDR3 loop: CASSPPGADTQYF. The CDR3 DNA follows: TGTGCCAGCTCCCCGCCCGGTGCAGATACGCAGTATTTT.

The V gene is TRBV13, the J gene TRBJ2-2, with D uncertain. The germline V gene encodes CDR1 PRHDT and CDR2 FYEKMQ (reference sequence). V lost 0 bases and J lost 4, with 12 bases in between. The CDR3 is 16 residues long. The DNA of the CDR3 is TGTGCCAGCAGCTTAGGACCAGCCGGGTCCACCGGGGAGCTGTTTTTT. Its translation is CASSLGPAGSTGELFF.

This chain uses TRBV7-3 with TRBJ1-6; the D is unclear. Trimming left V 4 bases short and J 7 bases short, with 8 bases between. The CDR3 runs 13 residues. CDR1 is SGHTA, CDR2 FQGTGA, per germline. The CDR3 nucleotides are TGTGCCAGCAGCTACAGCCTCAATTCACCCCTCCACTTT. Its translation: CASSYSLNSPLHF. Supplemented by reference TRBV7-3 and TRBJ1-6, the full variable domain reads GAGVSQTPSNKVTEKGKYVELRCDPISGHTALYWYRQSLGQGPEFLIYFQGTGAADDSGLPNDRFFAVRPEGSVSTLKIQRTERGDSAVYLCASSYSLNSPLHFGNGTRLTVT.

The CDR3 sequence is CASSLGLAGVDTQYF. The DNA of the CDR3 is TGTGCCAGCAGCCTCGGGTTAGCGGGAGTGGATACGCAGTATTTT. The chain recombines TRBV5-5 with TRBJ2-3; TRBD2 matches at 9 bases. Germline V gives CDR1 SGHKS, CDR2 YYEKEE (reference sequence). The CDR3 length is 15 residues. The V gene end was trimmed by 4 bases and the J gene end by 6 bases; junction bases not matched to a gene: 9.

The J gene is TRBJ2-5, the V gene TRBV19; D is perhaps TRBD2 (7 bases). V was clipped by 2 bases and J by 5 bases, with 18 bases between them. The CDR3 extends over 16 amino acids. Germline V gene data show CDR1 as LNHDA and CDR2 as SQIVND (reference sequence). CDR3 region: CASSIRVGGVMETQYF. Here the CDR3 DNA reads TGTGCCAGTAGTATACGGGTAGGGGGGGTAATGGAGACCCAGTACTTC.

The chain recombines TRBV19 with TRBJ2-5; 9 bases are a match to TRBD1. Germline CDR1 and CDR2: LNHDA and SQIVND (reference sequence). The CDR3 is made up of 16 amino acids. V dropped 6 bases and J dropped 5; count of bases not matched to a gene: 13. CDR3 DNA: TGTGCCAGTAGCCGTTCCGGGACAGGGTGGGCGGAGACCCAGTACTTC. Its translation is CASSRSGTGWAETQYF.

V is TRBV14 and J is TRBJ2-2; D remains ambiguous. V lost 1 base, J lost 4 bases, and 4 bases lay in between. CDR3 size: 13 residues. The germline V gene has CDR1 SGHDN and CDR2 FVKESK. For the CDR3, the DNA is TGTGCCAGCAGCCAAGTAGCCACCGGGGAGCTGTTTTTT. Translated, it gives CASSQVATGELFF.

The gene calls are TRBV19 and TRBJ2-5; tentatively, D is TRBD1 (5 bases). CDR1 and CDR2 from the germline V gene are LNHDA and SQIVND (reference sequence). V was pared by 5 bases and J by 4 bases, with 20 bases between. CDR3 length: 16 residues. CDR3: CASSARLGAQGETQYF. DNA of the CDR3: TGTGCCAGTAGTGCTCGCCTAGGGGCCCAGGGAGAGACCCAGTACTTC.

This clone was observed a single time. This sequence joins TRBV7-6 and TRBJ1-3; 11 bases are a match to TRBD1. Looked up from germline, CDR1 is SGHVS and CDR2 is FNYEAQ. V gave up 5 bases and J gave up 9 bases; unmatched junction bases: 3. The CDR3 runs 13 residues. CDR3 in DNA: TGTGCCAGCAGCCCCGGGACAGGGGGCACCATATATTTT. Encoded protein: CASSPGTGGTIYF. Full variable domain (outside the CDR3, taken from reference TRBV7-6 and TRBJ1-3): GAGVSQSPRYKVTKRGQDVALRCDPISGHVSLYWYRQALGQGPEFLTYFNYEAQQDKSGLPNDRFSAERPEGSISTLTIQRTEQRDSAMYRCASSPGTGGTIYFGEGSWLTVV.

V and J are TRBV6-2 or TRBV6-3 and TRBJ2-3; TRBD2 is a possible D gene (5 bases). The CDR3 contains 15 residues. The V end lost 4 bases, the J end lost 2 bases, and 13 bases lay between the germline ends. CDR1 and CDR2 from the germline V gene are MNHEY and SVGEGT. The CDR3 loop reads CASSLLDLFTDTQYF. The CDR3 DNA follows: TGTGCCAGCAGTTTGTTGGACTTATTCACAGATACGCAGTATTTT.

The count of this clone is one. The chain carries TRBV30 and TRBJ1-5, with a weak D call TRBD1 (6 bases). Trimming left V 1 base short and J 3 bases short, with 13 bases between. CDR1 and CDR2 (germline): GTSNPN, SVGIG (reference sequence). This CDR3 spans 15 amino acids. CDR3 in amino acids: CAWSGGAMDNQPQHF. CDR3 nucleotide sequence: TGTGCCTGGAGTGGGGGGGCGATGGACAATCAGCCCCAGCATTTT.

In its sample, this clone was seen a few times. The chain joins TRBV7-3 to TRBJ2-5; D is uncertain. Trimming stripped 2 bases from V and 5 bases from J, with 15 bases between. CDR3 length: 15 residues. Germline V gene sequence: CDR1 SGHTA, CDR2 FQGTGA. CDR3 bases: TGTGCCAGCAGCTTATCAGGCTACCTCGGGGAGACCCAGTACTTC. Amino acid sequence: CASSLSGYLGETQYF.

This chain connects TRBV7-9 to TRBJ2-1, with D hard to call. The CDR3 is made up of 13 amino acids. Trimming shortened V by 0 bases and J by 6 bases, and 6 bases separated the two germline ends. Germline V CDR1 and CDR2: SEHNR, FQNEAQ (reference sequence). The CDR3 reads CASSLARANEQFF. The CDR3 nucleotides are TGTGCCAGCAGCTTAGCTAGGGCCAATGAGCAGTTCTTC.